This TCR beta chain was recorded in a study of identical twins. Whole-study findings and limits: Analyses of zero insertions could be partly confounded by invariant MAIT and iNKT cells. For monozygotic twins, models underestimated out-of-frame TCR alpha sharing.

The CDR3 is made up of 14 amino acids. Trimming cost V 2 bases and J 4 bases, with 8 bases left between them. CDR1 LNHNV and CDR2 YYDKDF come from the germline V gene (reference sequence). Unique molecular identifiers were present on the cDNA, and a universal primer site came from template switching. TCRdb used MiXCR to reprocess the 5' RACE reads, holding one entry per CDR3 protein. This table has around 650,000 distinct CDR3 sequences, just over 7% appearing once. Healthy Caucasians, and only they, were the donors. About this clonotype: Its antigen is currently unknown.

In addition, the sample was reused for a study of yellow fever vaccine responses in identical twins.

The clonotype originates from a woman between 18 and 30 years old in good health. The sequenced sample consisted of PBMCs. The J gene is TRBJ2-2, the V gene TRBV15; D uncertain. CDR3 nucleotide sequence: TGTGCCACCAGCAGACGACCAACCACCGGGGAGCTGTTTTTT. Translating gives CATSRRPTTGELFF.